The entry below describes one T cell receptor (beta chain). The entry originates in a study of OX40 agonist ivuxolimab in advanced cancers. Clones were read by immunoSEQ multiplex PCR, and TCRdb kept only the in-frame ones, dropping some. The profile shows approximately 77,000 clones, just under 95% of them singletons. Germline CDR1 is MNHEY and CDR2 is SVGAGI. CDR3 size: 16 residues. Deletions cut 4 bases from V and 0 bases from J, with 12 bases between. V usage is TRBV6-5 and J usage is TRBJ2-2, with TRBD1 as a possible D gene (6 bases). This TCR derives from an adult with an advanced solid tumor such as melanoma, head and neck, liver or kidney cancer. Sample: CD4+ or CD8+ T cells sorted from blood, taken in a trial of the OX40 agonist ivuxolimab. DNA of the CDR3: TGTGCCAGCAGTTCCAACAGGGTATCGAACACCGGGGAGCTGTTTTTT. This sequence encodes CASSSNRVSNTGELFF.